The rows below give T cell receptor beta chains drawn from one sample of a study of identical twins. TCRdb used MiXCR to reprocess the 5' RACE reads, holding one entry per CDR3 protein. This table has 460,000 or so distinct CDR3 sequences, 14% appearing once. This sample was shared with a second study, whose subject was yellow fever vaccine responses in identical twins.

The sequenced material came from CD4+ T cells sorted from blood. All receptors derive from a woman aged 18-30 years in good health. The CDR3 runs from the conserved cysteine through the conserved F or W. A D gene is named only where the DNA matches it firmly. Rows may omit the clone size; those that give it use once, few, many or a size class.

TRBJ1-1,TRBD1,few,TRBV20-1,CSARELRDRGTEAFF,TGCAGTGCTAGAGAACTCCGGGACAGGGGCACTGAAGCTTTCTTT
TRBJ2-1,-,-,TRBV4-1,CASSQLPGYNEQFF,TGCGCCAGCAGCCAACTGCCTGGATACAATGAGCAGTTCTTC
TRBJ1-1,-,-,TRBV18,CASSQTADNTEAFF,TGTGCCAGCTCACAGACAGCAGACAACACTGAAGCTTTCTTT
TRBJ2-1,TRBD2,-,TRBV11-2,CASSLDPLTSGSTYNEQFF,TGTGCCAGCAGCTTAGATCCATTGACTAGCGGGTCGACCTACAATGAGCAGTTCTTC
TRBJ2-5,TRBD1,few,TRBV5-1,CASSATGGETQYF,TGCGCCAGCAGCGCGACAGGGGGAGAGACCCAGTACTTC
TRBJ2-1,-,-,TRBV6-1,CASMSFPYNEQFF,TGTGCCAGCATGTCCTTCCCTTACAATGAGCAGTTCTTC
TRBJ2-5,-,few,TRBV6-2/TRBV6-3,CASSRNRENKETQYF,TGTGCCAGCAGCCGAAACAGGGAGAACAAGGAGACCCAGTACTTC
TRBJ1-1,-,-,TRBV5-1,CASSLGGSGAEAFF,TGCGCCAGCAGCTTGGGGGGGTCAGGGGCTGAAGCTTTCTTT
TRBJ2-7,TRBD1,many,TRBV28,CASRILGTGRHEQYF,TGTGCCAGCAGGATCCTTGGGACAGGACGTCACGAGCAGTACTTC
TRBJ2-1,-,-,TRBV10-1,CASSESGDNEQFF,TGCGCCAGCAGTGAGTCTGGGGACAATGAGCAGTTCTTC
TRBJ1-6,-,-,TRBV10-2,CASGGALDPYNSPLHF,TGCGCCAGCGGTGGGGCATTGGACCCCTATAATTCACCCCTCCACTTT
TRBJ1-1,-,many,TRBV12-3/TRBV12-4,CASSLEGGITEAFF,TGTGCCAGCAGTTTAGAAGGGGGAATCACTGAAGCTTTCTTT
TRBJ2-3,-,-,TRBV5-1,CASSLKGLRGGGTDTQYF,TGCGCCAGCAGCTTGAAGGGACTCCGCGGGGGCGGCACAGATACGCAGTATTTT
TRBJ2-3,-,many,TRBV7-2,CASTPRLITDTQYF,TGTGCCAGCACCCCCCGACTAATCACAGATACGCAGTATTTT
TRBJ2-7,-,-,TRBV27,CASSLSSHYEQYF,TGTGCCAGCAGTTTATCGTCTCACTACGAGCAGTACTTC
TRBJ2-1,-,-,TRBV3-1,CASSPLYYNEQFF,TGTGCCAGCAGCCCCCTCTACTACAATGAGCAGTTCTTC
TRBJ2-3,TRBD2,few,TRBV28,CASSLTVFSLTSGSLSTDTQYF,TGTGCCAGCAGTTTAACAGTCTTTTCGTTGACTAGCGGGAGTTTGAGCACAGATACGCAGTATTTT
TRBJ2-7,TRBD2,few,TRBV6-5,CASSFGAASGSLYEQYF,TGTGCCAGCAGTTTTGGGGCTGCTAGCGGGAGCCTCTACGAGCAGTACTTC
TRBJ2-1,-,many,TRBV5-1,CASSQRDKGNNEQFF,TGCGCCAGCAGTCAACGGGATAAGGGAAACAATGAGCAGTTCTTC
TRBJ2-3,-,-,TRBV4-3,CASSPRGRDTQYF,TGCGCCAGCAGTCCGAGGGGCAGAGATACGCAGTATTTT
TRBJ2-7,TRBD1,-,TRBV5-1,CASSFGQGGHEQYF,TGCGCCAGCAGCTTCGGACAGGGGGGGCACGAGCAGTACTTC
TRBJ2-3,TRBD2,few,TRBV20-1,CSASPGLAGGQDTQYF,TGCAGTGCTAGCCCCGGACTAGCGGGAGGGCAAGATACGCAGTATTTT
TRBJ2-4,-,-,TRBV20-1,CSARNGLANENIQYF,TGCAGTGCTAGAAATGGGCTAGCTAACGAAAACATTCAGTACTTC
TRBJ2-3,-,-,TRBV7-3,CASSYLRASTDTQYF,TGTGCCAGCAGCTACCTCCGGGCTAGCACAGATACGCAGTATTTT
TRBJ2-7,-,-,TRBV9,CASSVDGVYSYEQYF,TGTGCCAGCAGCGTAGACGGAGTTTATTCCTACGAGCAGTACTTC
TRBJ2-1,-,-,TRBV12-3/TRBV12-4,CASSFGGVRQFF,TGTGCCAGCAGTTTTGGAGGGGTACGGCAGTTCTTC
TRBJ2-1,TRBD1,-,TRBV10-3,CAIRGTGAEQFF,TGTGCCATCAGGGGGACAGGGGCGGAGCAGTTCTTC
TRBJ2-5,-,many,TRBV29-1,CSVTGTRAQYF,TGCAGCGTTACCGGGACAAGAGCCCAGTACTTC